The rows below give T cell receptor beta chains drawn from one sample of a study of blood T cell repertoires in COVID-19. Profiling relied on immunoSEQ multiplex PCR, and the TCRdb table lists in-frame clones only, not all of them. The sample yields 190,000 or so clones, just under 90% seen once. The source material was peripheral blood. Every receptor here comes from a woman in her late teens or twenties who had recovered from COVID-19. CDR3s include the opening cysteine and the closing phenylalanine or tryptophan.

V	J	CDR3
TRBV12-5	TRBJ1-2	CASAPDRGLGYTF
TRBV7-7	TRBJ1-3	CASSPGGNTIYF
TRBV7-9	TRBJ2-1	CASSLGQLYNEQFF
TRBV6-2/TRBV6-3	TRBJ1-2	CASSYRGTGYGYTF
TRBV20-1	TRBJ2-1	CSASPFGGAPYNEQFF
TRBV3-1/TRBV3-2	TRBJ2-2	CASSQSGTGRNTGELFF
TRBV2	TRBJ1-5	CASSVGRFQPQHF
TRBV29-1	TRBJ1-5	CSVKPGPYNQPQHF
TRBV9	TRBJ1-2	CASSVGGGYGYTF
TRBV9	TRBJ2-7	CASSPRQGRTYEQYF